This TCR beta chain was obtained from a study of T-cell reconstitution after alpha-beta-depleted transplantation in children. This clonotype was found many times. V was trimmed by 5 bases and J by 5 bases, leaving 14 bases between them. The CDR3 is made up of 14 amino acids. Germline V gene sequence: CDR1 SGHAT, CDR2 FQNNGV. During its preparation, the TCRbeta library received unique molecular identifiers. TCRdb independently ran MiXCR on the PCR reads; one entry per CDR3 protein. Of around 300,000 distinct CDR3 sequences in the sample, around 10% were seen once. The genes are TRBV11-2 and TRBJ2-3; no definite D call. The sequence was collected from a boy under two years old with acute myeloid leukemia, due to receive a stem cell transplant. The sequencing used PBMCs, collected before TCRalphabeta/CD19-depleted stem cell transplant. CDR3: CASSLTPVGDTQYF. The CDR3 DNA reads TGTGCCAGCAGCCTAACTCCCGTCGGAGATACGCAGTATTTT.